This T cell receptor (beta chain) was documented in a study of blood T cell repertoires in COVID-19. Overall study: Nucleic acid was either cDNA or gDNA, and it came from T cells, B-cell-depleted T cells, or PBMCs.

CDR3 length: 9 amino acids. V shed 8 bases and J shed 3 bases, with 2 bases lying between them. CDR1 SGHRS and CDR2 YFSETQ come from the germline V gene. Study processing details: Nucleated cell counts were estimated from reference gene primer amplification. Clones were read by immunoSEQ multiplex PCR, and TCRdb kept only the in-frame ones, dropping some. That table furnishes V, J and clone size, whereas the DNA furnished D and trimming. The repertoire holds more than 70,000 clones, about 90% seen once, with approximately 4.1% in the top ten. Sequenced sample: peripheral blood. This chain joins TRBV5-1 and TRBJ2-5; D remains ambiguous. The TCR sequence derives from a woman aged 50 to 60 in a cohort sampled during active COVID-19. The CDR3 DNA reads TGCGCCAGTAAAGAGACCCAGTACTTC. Its protein is CASKETQYF.